The present T cell receptor beta chain was sequenced within a study of preoperative IRX-2 immunotherapy in early breast cancer. Produced via immunoSEQ multiplex PCR; TCRdb's table is partial and in-frame only. The sample gives 10,000 to 15,000 clones, roughly 90% of which show up once; approximately 30% is in the top ten. The CDR3 sequence is 13 residues long. Looked up from germline, CDR1 is MNHNS and CDR2 is SASEGT. Trimming cost V 5 bases and J 7 bases, with 14 bases left between them. Treatment meaning: preoperative locoregional IRX-2 cytokine immunotherapy. Preoperative locoregional IRX-2 cytokine immunotherapy was tested in the phase Ib source study.

The V gene is TRBV6-1, the J gene TRBJ1-2, with D maybe TRBD1 (5 bases). This material was collected from a patient treated with IRX-2 immunotherapy. The receptor's source is a human donor with breast cancer. The CDR3 reads CASSPQNGGGYTF. The CDR3 bases are TGTGCCAGCAGTCCGCAGAACGGGGGTGGCTACACCTTC.